This T cell receptor (beta chain) was identified in a study of memory CD4+ T cells and cytomegalovirus serostatus (dated by TCRdb to the late 2010s). With respect to the entire study: The cohort comprised 33 healthy Belgian adults, 9 CMV seropositive and about 24 CMV seronegative. CD4+ memory TCRbeta repertoires of a Belgian cohort with known cytomegalovirus serostatus were sequenced in order to replicate a published TCR-based CMV serostatus classifier.

V and J are trimmed by 5 bases and 6 bases, and the gene matches miss 5 bases of the junction. CDR1 and CDR2, per the germline V gene, are SGHVS and FQNEAQ. From the cysteine through the phenylalanine, the CDR3 covers 15 amino acids. The read is trimmed to its CDR3 DNA, 45 bases read in frame from base 1. The full study reports these points: On the Belgian cohort, the classifier built on the original framework reached a median bootstrapped AUC of about 0.95, with a 95% CI of 0.76-1.00. Unlike the original study, which covered naive and memory CD4+ and CD8+ populations, the Belgian study sequenced only CD4+CD45RO+ memory cells. The results were interpreted as suggesting that the CMV-associated TCR signature is mostly present in the CD4+ memory repertoire. For predicting CMV serostatus, the median bootstrapped AUC was about 0.94 using the original framework and less than 0.93 using a US-trained random forest. Of fewer than 200 previously reported CMV-associated TCRbeta sequences, around 70 appeared in the CD4+ memory repertoires, each in one to five individuals.

Genomic DNA was extracted from sorted cells with the Quick-DNA Microprep Kit. TCRbeta DNA was amplified with the immunoSEQ hsTCRbeta kit following the manufacturer's protocol. An Illumina MiSeq instrument was used to sequence the TCRbeta libraries. For the original study's pipeline: Following removal of out-of-frame sequences, more than 2,000,000 distinct TCRbeta sequences were retained, with an average of around 67,000 per individual. Each individual was scored by the count of about 150 previously reported CMV-associated TCRbeta sequences and the total productive distinct TCRbeta count. A beta-binomial model was reimplemented in Python, and scikit-learn random forests with default parameters were trained on US cohort data. On the Belgian cohort, classifier performance was reported as the median AUC, along with percentile confidence intervals, across 10,000 bootstrap iterations. TCRdb mirrors the immuneACCESS table, restricted to in-frame sequences. Some clones are absent from its copies; in checked studies, under half trace to an unresolved V gene, and the reason for the others is unknown. V and J calls and clone size are given by that table; D and trimming were obtained from the DNA. The sample table holds about 59,000 clones, of which roughly 81% were seen once. The ten largest clones add up to 1.1% of the sample.

A note on this clone: Its antigen specificity is not known. Base qualities were left out, and no much larger clone turns up one base away. At the DNA level, this CDR3 is encoded by other sequences in the same sample as well.

Single viable CD3+CD4+CD8-CD45RO+ cells were sorted as memory CD4+ T cells on a FACSAria II. CMV serostatus was assessed using a Roche Elecsys assay, by which serum IgG against CMV pp150, pp28, p38 and p52 was detected. Following thawing, total CD4+ T cells were enriched through positive selection using CD4 magnetic microbeads. The samples came from a different study that was designed specifically to examine the CD4+ T cell memory repertoire. Peripheral blood mononuclear cells were isolated and cryopreserved following standard operating procedures; serum was stored at -80 °C. Staining used CD3-PerCP (BW264/56), CD4-APC (RPA-T4), CD45RO-PE (UCHT1) and CD8-Pacific Orange (3B5) antibodies, with Sytox blue excluding non-viable cells.

The chain couples TRBV7-8 to TRBJ2-1, and TRBD2 matches 12 of the central bases. Sample: memory CD4+ T cells from blood. This sequence originates from an adult in good health and CMV-seronegative. CDR3 sequence: CASSLLAGGRNEQFF. The DNA is as follows: TGTGCCAGCAGCCTGCTAGCGGGAGGGCGCAATGAGCAGTTCTTC.